The entry below gives a single T cell receptor (beta chain) sequence along with its context. Its antigen is unknown. The V gene's germline CDR1 is MNHEY and CDR2 SVGAGI. This CDR3 comprises 15 residues. V was pared by 2 bases and J by 2 bases, with 13 bases between. The primer mix had 60 Vbeta and 13 Jbeta primers. The method was immunoSEQ multiplex PCR; TCRdb's version includes in-frame clones alone and lacks a portion of them. The table has about 78,000 clones, approximately 70% seen once. This record belongs to a study of cytomegalovirus exposure and HLA in healthy donors. Study context: Unique TCRs from HLA-typed donors, about 78 million of them, were held in an early data release. General study results and limits: Investigators reported some 150 TCR beta chains as tied to cytomegalovirus. Association of a missense DCLRE1C variant with TCR beta V- and J-gene trimming was reported in a later analysis.

This receptor was obtained from a woman in her thirties or forties in good health and CMV-seropositive. The sequencing input was PBMCs. The chain has TRBV6-5 and TRBJ2-7; tentatively, D is TRBD1 (6 bases). This CDR3 is CASSYAEQGPYEQYF. CDR3 nucleotides: TGTGCCAGCAGTTACGCCGAACAGGGCCCCTACGAGCAGTACTTC.